Given below is one T cell receptor beta chain in context. No antigen is known for it. This sample is part of a study of PD-1 blockade in classical Hodgkin lymphoma. Findings and caveats of the study: Only CD4+ TCR diversity, not CD8+, had risen significantly by C4D1. Complete responders' diversity at baseline resembled that of newly diagnosed patients.

Each patient experienced a relapse that followed autologous stem cell transplantation, and brentuximab vedotin exposure varied. The CDR3 sequence is 18 residues long. The ends were cut back, 4 bases at V and 0 bases at J, with 21 bases in the middle. CDR1 KGHSH and CDR2 LQKENI come from the germline V gene. Sequencing was performed with immunoSEQ multiplex PCR; in TCRdb, only in-frame clones are kept and a portion is missing. The data hold approximately 79,000 clones, with 80% to 95% observed a single time. This clonotype was obtained from a human donor with classical Hodgkin lymphoma. This sample comprised peripheral blood mononuclear cells (PBMCs), obtained before the second cycle of nivolumab. This chain connects TRBV18 to TRBJ1-1; maybe TRBD1 (6 bases). The CDR3 nucleotides read TGTGCCAGCTCACTAGTACAGGGTGGGGGAAACATGAACACTGAAGCTTTCTTT. Translating gives CASSLVQGGGNMNTEAFF.